This T cell receptor beta chain is from a study of blood T cell repertoires in COVID-19. Trimming cost V 4 bases and J 1 base; bases outside gene matches: 2. Germline V CDR1 and CDR2: ENHRY, SYGVKD. The length of the CDR3 is 14 residues. This clone was picked up a small number of times. In the source study's methods: How many nucleated cells were present was estimated from reference gene primer amplification. Repertoires were generated with immunoSEQ multiplex PCR, while TCRdb's copy carries only in-frame clones and drops some. The DNA gave D and trimming, while V, J and clone size come from that table. The sample has about 350,000 clones, 87% seen once.

V gene TRBV10-3 combines with J gene TRBJ2-5; 8 bases are shared with TRBD2. The sample consisted of PBMCs or T cells enriched from blood (not recorded which). This receptor was taken from a woman in her thirties who had recovered from COVID-19. CDR3 amino acids: CAISGTSFQETQYF. The CDR3 region has the DNA TGTGCCATCAGTGGGACTAGCTTCCAAGAGACCCAGTACTTC.